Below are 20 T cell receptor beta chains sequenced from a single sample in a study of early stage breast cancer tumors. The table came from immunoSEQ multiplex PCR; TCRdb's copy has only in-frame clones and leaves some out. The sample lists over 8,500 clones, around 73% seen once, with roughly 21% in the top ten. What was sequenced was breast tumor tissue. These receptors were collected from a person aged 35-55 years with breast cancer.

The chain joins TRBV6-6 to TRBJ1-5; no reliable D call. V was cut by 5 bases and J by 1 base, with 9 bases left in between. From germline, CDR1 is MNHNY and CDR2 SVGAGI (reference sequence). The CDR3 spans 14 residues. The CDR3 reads CASSDPWSNQPQHF. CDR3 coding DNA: TGTGCCAGCAGTGACCCGTGGAGCAATCAGCCCCAGCATTTT.

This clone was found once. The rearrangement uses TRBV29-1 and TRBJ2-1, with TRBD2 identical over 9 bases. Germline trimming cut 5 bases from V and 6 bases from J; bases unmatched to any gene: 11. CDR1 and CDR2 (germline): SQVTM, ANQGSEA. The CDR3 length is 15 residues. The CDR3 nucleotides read TGCAGCGTTCTCAAACTAGCGGGTAAAACCAATGAGCAGTTCTTC. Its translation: CSVLKLAGKTNEQFF.

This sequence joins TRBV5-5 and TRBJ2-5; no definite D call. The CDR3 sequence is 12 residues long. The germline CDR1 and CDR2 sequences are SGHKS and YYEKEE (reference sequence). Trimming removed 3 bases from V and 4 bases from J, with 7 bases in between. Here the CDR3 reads CASSYGSETQYF. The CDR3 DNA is TGTGCCAGCAGCTATGGGTCAGAGACCCAGTACTTC.

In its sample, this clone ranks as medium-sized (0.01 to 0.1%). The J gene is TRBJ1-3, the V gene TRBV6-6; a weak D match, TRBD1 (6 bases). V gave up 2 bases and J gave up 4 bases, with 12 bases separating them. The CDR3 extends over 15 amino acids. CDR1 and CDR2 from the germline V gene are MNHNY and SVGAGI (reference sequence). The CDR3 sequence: CASSYADTGGNTIYF. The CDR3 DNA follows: TGTGCCAGCAGTTACGCGGACACAGGGGGAAACACCATATATTTT.

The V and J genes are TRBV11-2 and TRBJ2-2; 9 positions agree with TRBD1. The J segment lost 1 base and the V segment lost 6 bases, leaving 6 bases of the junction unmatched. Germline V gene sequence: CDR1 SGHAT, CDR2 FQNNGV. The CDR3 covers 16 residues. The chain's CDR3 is CASRYPGQGNTGELFF. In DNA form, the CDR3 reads TGTGCCAGCAGGTACCCGGGACAGGGGAACACCGGGGAGCTGTTTTTT.

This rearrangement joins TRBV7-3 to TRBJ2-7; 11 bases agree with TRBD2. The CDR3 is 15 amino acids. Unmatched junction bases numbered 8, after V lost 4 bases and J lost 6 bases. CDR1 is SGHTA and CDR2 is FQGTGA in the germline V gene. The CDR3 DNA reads TGTGCCAGCAGCTCAATAGCGGGAGGGCCCATCGAGCAGTACTTC. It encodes CASSSIAGGPIEQYF.

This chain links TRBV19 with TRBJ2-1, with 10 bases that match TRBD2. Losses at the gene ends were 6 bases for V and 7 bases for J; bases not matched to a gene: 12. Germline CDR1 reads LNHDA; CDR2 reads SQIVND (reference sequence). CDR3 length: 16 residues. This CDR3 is CASSPQLAGHGNEQFF. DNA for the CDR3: TGTGCCAGTAGCCCCCAACTAGCGGGACATGGGAATGAGCAGTTCTTC.

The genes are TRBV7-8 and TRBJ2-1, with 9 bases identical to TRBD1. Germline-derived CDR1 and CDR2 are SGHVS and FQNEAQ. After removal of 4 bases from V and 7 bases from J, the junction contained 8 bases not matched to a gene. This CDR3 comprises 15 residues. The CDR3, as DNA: TGTGCCAGCAGCTATCGGACAGGGGAGTGGAATGAGCAGTTCTTC. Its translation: CASSYRTGEWNEQFF.

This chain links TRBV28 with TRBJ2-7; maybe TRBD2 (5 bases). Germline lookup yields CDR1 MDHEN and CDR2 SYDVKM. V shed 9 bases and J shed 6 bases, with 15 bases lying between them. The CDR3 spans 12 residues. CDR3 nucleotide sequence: TGTGCCAGTTCGCCTACTAGGATCGAGCAGTACTTC. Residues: CASSPTRIEQYF.

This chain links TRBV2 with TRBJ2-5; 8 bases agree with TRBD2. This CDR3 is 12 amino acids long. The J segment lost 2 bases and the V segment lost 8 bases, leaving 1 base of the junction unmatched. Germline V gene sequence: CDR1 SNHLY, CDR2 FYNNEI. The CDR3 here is CASGLAQETQYF. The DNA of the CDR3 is TGTGCCAGCGGACTAGCTCAAGAGACCCAGTACTTC.

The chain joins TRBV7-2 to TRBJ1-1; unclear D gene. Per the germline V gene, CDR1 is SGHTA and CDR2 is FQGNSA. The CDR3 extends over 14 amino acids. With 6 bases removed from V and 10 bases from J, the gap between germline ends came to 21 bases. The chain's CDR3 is CASSFAGSSPGAFF. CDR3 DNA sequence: TGTGCCAGCAGTTTTGCCGGGTCTTCCCCCGGAGCTTTCTTT.

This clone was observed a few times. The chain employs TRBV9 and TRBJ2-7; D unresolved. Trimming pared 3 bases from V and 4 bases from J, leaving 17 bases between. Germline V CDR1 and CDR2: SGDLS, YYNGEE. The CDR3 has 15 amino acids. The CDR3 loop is CASSAGLGPSYEQYF. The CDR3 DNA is TGTGCCAGCAGCGCCGGGCTAGGCCCCTCATACGAGCAGTACTTC. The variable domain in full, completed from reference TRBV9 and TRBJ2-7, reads DSGVTQTPKHLITATGQRVTLRCSPRSGDLSVYWYQQSLDQGLQFLIQYYNGEERAKGNILERFSAQQFPDLHSELNLSSLELGDSALYFCASSAGLGPSYEQYFGPGTRLTVT.

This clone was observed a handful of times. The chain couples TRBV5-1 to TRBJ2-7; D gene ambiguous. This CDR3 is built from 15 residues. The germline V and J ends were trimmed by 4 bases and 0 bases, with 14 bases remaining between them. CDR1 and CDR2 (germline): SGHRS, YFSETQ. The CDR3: CASSRPQASSYEQYF. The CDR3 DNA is TGCGCCAGCAGCCGGCCCCAGGCTAGCTCCTACGAGCAGTACTTC.

Written as DNA, the CDR3 is TGTGCCATCAGTGACCCAGTATCGTCGGGAGGGAGCTCCTACGAGCAGTACTTC. It is translated as CAISDPVSSGGSSYEQYF. The chain employs TRBV10-3 and TRBJ2-7, with 8 bases fitting TRBD2. The CDR3 loop spans 18 amino acids. Germline-derived CDR1 and CDR2 are ENHRY and SYGVKD. The V gene end was trimmed by 3 bases and the J gene end by 0 bases; junction bases not matched to a gene: 13.

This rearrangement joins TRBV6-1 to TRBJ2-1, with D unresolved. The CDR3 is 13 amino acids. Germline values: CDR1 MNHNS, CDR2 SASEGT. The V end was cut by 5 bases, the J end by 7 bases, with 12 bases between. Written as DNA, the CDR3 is TGTGCCAGCAGTTCCGGACCTGGGAATGAGCAGTTCTTC. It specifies CASSSGPGNEQFF.

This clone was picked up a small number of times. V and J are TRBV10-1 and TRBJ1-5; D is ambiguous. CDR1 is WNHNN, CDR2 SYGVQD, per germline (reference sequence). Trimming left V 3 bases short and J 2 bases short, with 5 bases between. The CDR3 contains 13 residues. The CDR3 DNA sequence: TGCGCCAGCAGTGACCGCGGCAATCAGCCCCAGCATTTT. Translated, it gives CASSDRGNQPQHF.

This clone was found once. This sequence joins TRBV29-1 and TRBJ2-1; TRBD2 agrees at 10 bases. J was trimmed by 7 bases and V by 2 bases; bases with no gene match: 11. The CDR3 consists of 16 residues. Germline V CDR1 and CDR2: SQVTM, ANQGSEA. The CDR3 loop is CSVEQGAGGLGNEQFF. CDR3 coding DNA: TGCAGCGTTGAACAAGGAGCGGGAGGGCTGGGGAATGAGCAGTTCTTC.

The CDR3 here is CAWSRTYNEQFF. DNA of the CDR3: TGTGCCTGGAGTCGGACCTACAATGAGCAGTTCTTC. This chain links TRBV30 with TRBJ2-1; D is unclear. Between the trimmed V and J ends, which lost 2 bases and 2 bases, there was a span of 4 bases. CDR3 length equals 12 residues. CDR1 is GTSNPN and CDR2 is SVGIG in the germline V gene (reference sequence).

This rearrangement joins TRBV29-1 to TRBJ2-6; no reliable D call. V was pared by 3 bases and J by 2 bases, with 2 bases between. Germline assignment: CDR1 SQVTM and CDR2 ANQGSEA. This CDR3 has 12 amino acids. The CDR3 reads CSVDAGANVLTF. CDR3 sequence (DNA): TGCAGCGTTGACGCTGGGGCCAACGTCCTGACTTTC.

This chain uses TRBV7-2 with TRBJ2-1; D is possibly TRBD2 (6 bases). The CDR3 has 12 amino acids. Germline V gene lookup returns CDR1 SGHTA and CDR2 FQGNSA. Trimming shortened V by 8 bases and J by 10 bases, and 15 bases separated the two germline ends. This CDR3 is CASGPGLKEQFF. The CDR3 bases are TGTGCCAGCGGGCCGGGACTTAAGGAGCAGTTCTTC.